Described below is a single T cell receptor (beta chain) sequence and its context. The entry originates in a study of blood T cell repertoires in COVID-19. In the study overall: From the United States, Italy and Spain came samples of acute and convalescent COVID-19. T cells, B-cell-depleted T cells, or PBMCs supplied cDNA or gDNA.

This CDR3 is built from 11 residues. V lost 3 bases, J lost 13 bases, and 5 bases stayed unmatched. Original processing notes: The authors estimated nucleated cell counts from reference gene primer amplification. TCRdb's copy holds only in-frame clones and misses some; the assay was immunoSEQ multiplex PCR. That table furnishes V, J and clone size, whereas the DNA furnished D and trimming. The sample carries around 92,000 clones, 86% recorded once. Source material: peripheral blood. The sequence derives from a woman in her sixties in a cohort sampled during active or convalescent COVID-19. J is TRBJ1-2 and V is TRBV12-3 or TRBV12-4, with 7 bases identical to TRBD1. The CDR3 sequence: CASSFEGAFTF. CDR3 DNA: TGTGCCAGCAGTTTCGAGGGGGCTTTCACCTTC.